The present T cell receptor beta chain was sequenced within a study of identical twins. Study findings and constraints: Within beta out-of-frame sequences, the excess sharing observed between twins was weaker. For out-of-frame alpha sequences shared by twins, low generation probability was in excess.

With respect to this clonotype: The antigen is unknown.

All donors were healthy, and all were Caucasian. MiXCR was run by TCRdb on the 5' RACE reads, yielding one entry per CDR3 protein. The sample shows roughly 1,500,000 distinct CDR3 sequences, around 33% of them seen only once. The CDR3 length is 17 residues. Germline CDR1 and CDR2: SGHAT and FQDESV (reference sequence). Losses at the gene ends were 2 bases for V and 2 bases for J; bases not matched to a gene: 1. The sample taken for sequencing was cord blood. The rearrangement joins TRBV11-1 to TRBJ2-6; 12 bases agree with TRBD2. The sequence was obtained from a newborn girl in good health. CDR3 coding DNA: TGTGCCAGCAGCTTACTAGCGGGAGGGCCTGGGGCCAACGTCCTGACTTTC. It encodes CASSLLAGGPGANVLTF.